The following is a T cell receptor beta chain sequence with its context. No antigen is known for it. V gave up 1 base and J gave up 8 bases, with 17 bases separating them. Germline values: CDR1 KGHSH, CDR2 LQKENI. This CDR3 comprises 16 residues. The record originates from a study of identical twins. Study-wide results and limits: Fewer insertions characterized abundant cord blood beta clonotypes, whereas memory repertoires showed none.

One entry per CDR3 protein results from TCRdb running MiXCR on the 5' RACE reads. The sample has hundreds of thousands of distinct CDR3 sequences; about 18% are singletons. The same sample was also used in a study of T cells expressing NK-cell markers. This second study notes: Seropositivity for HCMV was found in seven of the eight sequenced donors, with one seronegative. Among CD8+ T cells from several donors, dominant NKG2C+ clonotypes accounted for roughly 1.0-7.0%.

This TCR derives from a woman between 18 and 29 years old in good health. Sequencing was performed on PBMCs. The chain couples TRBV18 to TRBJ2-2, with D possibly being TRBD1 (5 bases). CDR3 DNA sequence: TGTGCCAGCTCACCACGTATTGTAGACAGCTCTGGGGAGCTGTTTTTT. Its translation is CASSPRIVDSSGELFF.